This T cell receptor beta chain was sequenced during a study of blood T cell repertoires in COVID-19. How the authors handled the data: Reference gene primer amplification gave nucleated cell count estimates. This table comes from immunoSEQ multiplex PCR, and its TCRdb copy is limited to in-frame clones, with some not included. V and J calls and clone size are given by that table; D and trimming were obtained from the DNA. Here the sample spans 150,000 to 250,000 clones, about 90% being singletons. The cohort comprised adults aged roughly 18 to 90 years residing in 20 to 30 US areas. Categorization into cohorts depended on clinical history that participants reported. Recovered participants had two consecutive negative NP/OP PCR tests, healthcare professional clearance, or symptom resolution. The clonotype comes from a woman aged 25 to 45 who had recovered from COVID-19. The sample comprised PBMCs or T cells enriched from blood (not recorded which).

The CDR3 loop reads CASSTRTGGTEAFF. CDR3 nucleotides: TGTGCCAGTAGTACTAGGACAGGGGGCACTGAAGCTTTCTTT. The chain recombines TRBV19 with TRBJ1-1; 10 positions agree with TRBD1. Trimming removed 4 bases from V and 4 bases from J; junction bases left unmatched: 3. This CDR3 has 14 amino acids. Germline V CDR1 and CDR2: LNHDA, SQIVND (reference sequence).